One sample yielded the 25 T cell receptor beta chains listed below, sequenced in a study of T cells in Graves' hyperthyroidism and ophthalmopathy. Amplified regions were TCR beta CDR3 sequences from RNA transcripts. The primer set for the first-round RT-PCR of the TCR CDR3 was HTBI. Each CDR3 protein is one row after TCRdb ran MiXCR on the multiplex PCR reads. The table includes around 370,000 distinct CDR3 sequences, around 20% detected once. Input material: blood. The receptors derive from a man in his late teens or twenties with Graves' ophthalmopathy.

The V gene is TRBV19, the J gene TRBJ2-5; 8 bases agree with TRBD1. Germline assignment: CDR1 LNHDA and CDR2 SQIVND (reference sequence). The CDR3 consists of 13 residues. V lost 7 bases, J lost 1 base, and 2 bases stayed unmatched. The DNA of the CDR3 is TGTGCCAGTAAAGGGACAGGCCAAGAGACCCAGTACTTC. This codes for CASKGTGQETQYF.

This clonotype was observed at least ten times. The junction does not match germline at one end; this may be a read error. The chain recombines TRBV2 with TRBJ2-3; TRBD1 matches at 8 bases. The CDR3 sequence is 14 residues long. Germline values: CDR1 SNHLY, CDR2 FYNNEI. Here the CDR3 reads CATSRQGLTDAQYF. The CDR3 bases are TGTGCCACTTCGAGACAGGGGCTCACAGATGCGCAGTATTTT.

The table lists this clonotype with many counts. The chain employs TRBV7-2 and TRBJ1-1; D is ambiguous. The V and J ends lost 6 bases and 0 bases respectively, with 8 bases between them. The CDR3 is 13 amino acids. CDR1 is SGHTA, CDR2 FQGNSA, per germline. The CDR3 reads CASSFRLNTEAFF. The CDR3 DNA follows: TGTGCCAGCAGTTTTCGCCTGAACACTGAAGCTTTCTTT.

The chain uses TRBV27 and TRBJ1-1; TRBD1 is a possible D gene (5 bases). Germline V CDR1 and CDR2: MNHEY, SMNVEV (reference sequence). The germline V and J ends were trimmed by 7 bases and 1 base, with 10 bases remaining between them. This CDR3 has 13 amino acids. The CDR3 protein is CASNRIGNTEAFF. Here the CDR3 DNA reads TGTGCCAGCAACAGGATAGGGAACACTGAAGCTTTCTTT.

This clonotype was counted a few times. The V call is TRBV24-1, the J call TRBJ2-2; TRBD1 matches at 9 bases. V dropped 4 bases and J dropped 2; count of bases not matched to a gene: 7. From germline, CDR1 is KGHDR and CDR2 SFDVKD. This CDR3 spans 17 amino acids. Here the CDR3 DNA reads TGTGCCACCAGTGACCCCACAGGGGGCCCCAACACCGGGGAGCTGTTTTTT. Protein product: CATSDPTGGPNTGELFF.

This clonotype was found many times. V is TRBV20-1 and J is TRBJ2-7; D not certain. The V gene's germline CDR1 is DFQATT and CDR2 SNEGSKA (reference sequence). Trimming stripped 4 bases from V and 3 bases from J, with 7 bases between. This CDR3 has 11 amino acids. CDR3 loop: CSAMWDYEQYF. CDR3 nucleotides: TGCAGTGCTATGTGGGACTACGAGCAGTACTTC.

There are a few counts of this clonotype. The chain uses TRBV5-6 and TRBJ2-2; D not certain. This CDR3 has 13 amino acids. Germline V gives CDR1 SGHDT, CDR2 YYEEEE. Trimming left V 5 bases short and J 5 bases short, with 10 bases between. The CDR3 DNA reads TGTGCCAGCAGTCTGTTGGTAACCGGGGAGCTGTTTTTT. This encodes CASSLLVTGELFF.

This clonotype showed up just a few times. The chain combines TRBV9 with TRBJ2-5; D is ambiguous. CDR1 SGDLS and CDR2 YYNGEE come from the germline V gene. The CDR3 covers 14 residues. V dropped 0 bases and J dropped 3 bases, with 9 bases sitting between them. The CDR3 sequence is CASSVAMGKETQYF. CDR3 bases: TGTGCCAGCAGCGTAGCTATGGGCAAAGAGACCCAGTACTTC.

This clonotype was counted a few times. The gene calls are TRBV27 and TRBJ1-1, with D possibly matching TRBD1 (6 bases). Trimming removed 5 bases at V and 0 bases at J, with 16 bases between. The CDR3 covers 16 residues. CDR1 is MNHEY, CDR2 SMNVEV, per germline (reference sequence). The CDR3 sequence: CASSPRQDQLNTEAFF. In DNA, the CDR3 is TGTGCCAGCAGTCCCCGACAGGACCAACTGAACACTGAAGCTTTCTTT.

This clonotype was detected ten times or more. CDR3 in amino acids: CASRRAAGVMNTEAFF. The CDR3 region has the DNA TGTGCCAGCAGACGAGCGGCAGGGGTGATGAACACTGAAGCTTTCTTT. V is TRBV2 and J is TRBJ1-1; weak D call: TRBD1 (6 bases). V was trimmed by 6 bases and J by 0 bases, leaving 17 bases between them. The CDR3 loop spans 16 amino acids. From germline, CDR1 is SNHLY and CDR2 FYNNEI.

This clonotype came up a few times. V is TRBV7-6 and J is TRBJ2-2; 7 nucleotides align to TRBD1. CDR3 length equals 17 residues. Losses at the gene ends were 5 bases for V and 7 bases for J; bases not matched to a gene: 16. The germline V gene has CDR1 SGHVS and CDR2 FNYEAQ. CDR3 sequence: CASSAIYRGSKGGELFF. DNA of the CDR3: TGTGCCAGCAGCGCGATTTACAGGGGATCGAAGGGCGGGGAGCTGTTTTTT. Supplemented by reference TRBV7-6 and TRBJ2-2, the full variable domain reads GAGVSQSPRYKVTKRGQDVALRCDPISGHVSLYWYRQALGQGPEFLTYFNYEAQQDKSGLPNDRFSAERPEGSISTLTIQRTEQRDSAMYRCASSAIYRGSKGGELFFGEGSRLTVL.

The V call is TRBV7-9, the J call TRBJ2-7; 9 bases match TRBD2. The CDR3 is 12 amino acids. Germline lookup yields CDR1 SEHNR and CDR2 FQNEAQ (reference sequence). Trimming removed 5 bases from V and 8 bases from J; junction bases left unmatched: 4. Here the CDR3 DNA reads TGTGCCAGCAGCACCGGGACTAGCAAGCAGTACTTC. Translated: CASSTGTSKQYF. Using reference TRBV7-9 and TRBJ2-7 for the parts outside the CDR3, the full variable domain is DTGVSQNPRHKITKRGQNVTFRCDPISEHNRLYWYRQTLGQGPEFLTYFQNEAQLEKSRLLSDRFSAERPKGSFSTLEIQRTEQGDSAMYLCASSTGTSKQYFGPGTRLTVT.

This clonotype appeared many times. The gene calls are TRBV6-1 and TRBJ2-7, with unresolved D. CDR3 length: 13 amino acids. The ends were cut back, 0 bases at V and 6 bases at J, with 9 bases in the middle. CDR1 is MNHNS and CDR2 is SASEGT in the germline V gene. As DNA, the CDR3 is TGTGCCAGCAGTGAAGCGTTGCGGAGCGAGCAGTACTTC. Its translation: CASSEALRSEQYF.

This clonotype was recorded many times. V is TRBV6-1 and J is TRBJ1-6, with D uncertain. CDR3 size: 12 residues. The V end lost 6 bases, the J end lost 13 bases, and 13 bases lay between the germline ends. In germline, CDR1 is MNHNS, CDR2 SASEGT. In DNA, the CDR3 is TGTGCCAGCAGGTTCGACCTGAGCCCCCTCCACTTT. Translation gives CASRFDLSPLHF.

This clonotype was observed a few times. Possible read error: a much larger clone is one base away. The chain has TRBV28 and TRBJ1-1; D not certain. Germline assignment: CDR1 MDHEN and CDR2 SYDVKM. The length of the CDR3 is 14 residues. DNA for the CDR3: TGTGCCAGCAGTTTAGTGGCAAGAAACACTGAAACTTTCTTT. Amino acid sequence: CASSLVARNTETFF.

In the case of this clonotype: One end of the junction varies from germline; a read error may be responsible. The chain employs TRBV7-2 and TRBJ1-2; D not resolved. In germline, CDR1 is SGHTA, CDR2 FQGNSA. This CDR3 is built from 11 residues. CDR3 in amino acids: CASSLGTPGPF. CDR3 DNA sequence: TGTGCCAGCAGCTTAGGGACTCCGGGCCCCTTC.

This clonotype was seen a handful of times. The chain has TRBV27 and TRBJ1-2; D may be TRBD1 (5 bases). The CDR3 is made up of 16 amino acids. In germline, CDR1 is MNHEY, CDR2 SMNVEV (reference sequence). The ends were cut back, 6 bases at V and 2 bases at J, with 19 bases in the middle. CDR3 bases: TGTGCCAGCAGACCCGCGGGACTGAATATAAACTATGGCTACACCTTC. Its translation: CASRPAGLNINYGYTF.

The V gene is TRBV7-9, the J gene TRBJ2-7; tentative D call: TRBD1 (5 bases). The CDR3 has 14 amino acids. V was trimmed by 1 base and J by 0 bases, leaving 7 bases between them. CDR1 is SEHNR, CDR2 FQNEAQ, per germline (reference sequence). The CDR3 sequence: CASSLGQISYEQYF. CDR3 sequence (DNA): TGTGCCAGCAGCTTAGGACAGATCTCCTACGAGCAGTACTTC.

As regards this clonotype: A much bigger clone sits one base away, suggesting this may be a read error. The V call is TRBV7-2, the J call TRBJ2-1, with D perhaps given as TRBD1 or TRBD2 (5 bases each). CDR1 and CDR2 from the germline V gene are SGHTA and FQGNSA. The CDR3 loop spans 13 amino acids. The CDR3 spells CASSPRDHNEQLF. CDR3 bases: TGTGCCAGCAGCCCCCGGGACCACAATGAGCAGCTCTTC. The entire variable domain, with the rest obtained from reference TRBV7-2 and TRBJ2-1, is as follows: GAGVSQSPSNKVTEKGKDVELRCDPISGHTALYWYRQSLGQGLEFLIYFQGNSAPDKSGLPSDRFSAERTGGSVSTLTIQRTQQEDSAVYLCASSPRDHNEQLFGPGTRLTVL.

This clonotype was seen many times. The V call is TRBV20-1, the J call TRBJ1-2, with D perhaps matching TRBD1 (5 bases). Germline values: CDR1 DFQATT, CDR2 SNEGSKA (reference sequence). The CDR3 is 13 amino acids. The V gene lost 8 bases and the J gene lost 6 bases, with 19 bases spanning the gap. The CDR3 reads CSKTIQVMDGYTF. The CDR3 DNA reads as TGCAGTAAGACGATACAGGTTATGGATGGCTACACCTTC.

This chain uses TRBV24-1 with TRBJ2-1; weak D call: TRBD2 (5 bases). CDR3 length equals 15 residues. Germline lookup yields CDR1 KGHDR and CDR2 SFDVKD. The V gene lost 3 bases and the J gene lost 9 bases, with 17 bases spanning the gap. CDR3 DNA: TGTGCCACCAGTGATCTCCCTGGGCCTCGGGGTGAGCAGTTCTTC. It is translated as CATSDLPGPRGEQFF.

This clonotype was counted a few times. The chain combines TRBV10-2 with TRBJ1-4; no clear D gene. The germline CDR1 and CDR2 sequences are WSHSY and SAAADI. The V end lost 2 bases, the J end lost 8 bases, and 15 bases lay between the germline ends. There are 15 residues in the CDR3. CDR3 sequence reads: CASSELRVSEEKLFF. The CDR3 nucleotides read TGCGCCAGCAGTGAGCTGAGGGTGTCGGAAGAAAAACTGTTTTTT.

As to this clonotype: A much larger clone sits a single nucleotide away, making a read error possible. The chain couples TRBV13 to TRBJ1-2; 8 bases are shared with TRBD1. CDR1 PRHDT and CDR2 FYEKMQ come from the germline V gene (reference sequence). V shed 5 bases, J shed 8 bases, and the junction held 7 bases outside the gene matches. The length of the CDR3 is 13 residues. The CDR3 spells CASSRAGGGGYTF. As DNA, the CDR3 is TGTGCCAGCAGCAGAGCAGGGGGCGGGGGCTACACCTTC.

J is TRBJ1-2 and V is TRBV9; tentative D call: TRBD1 (6 bases). Per germline, CDR1 SGDLS and CDR2 YYNGEE. The V gene lost 3 bases and the J gene lost 2 bases, with 11 bases spanning the gap. The CDR3 runs 14 residues. CDR3 sequence reads: CASSDRGANYGYTF. The CDR3 DNA reads as TGTGCCAGCAGCGATCGGGGGGCGAACTATGGCTACACCTTC. The entire variable domain, with the rest obtained from reference TRBV9 and TRBJ1-2, is as follows: DSGVTQTPKHLITATGQRVTLRCSPRSGDLSVYWYQQSLDQGLQFLIQYYNGEERAKGNILERFSAQQFPDLHSELNLSSLELGDSALYFCASSDRGANYGYTFGSGTRLTVV.

This clonotype was seen ten or more times. V usage is TRBV5-1 and J usage is TRBJ1-2; 7 positions agree with TRBD1. Trimming at V came to 7 bases and at J to 2 bases, leaving 5 bases not matched to a gene. Germline V lookup: CDR1 SGHRS, CDR2 YFSETQ. There are 13 residues in the CDR3. The DNA for the CDR3 is TGCGCCAGCGGCTCGACAGGGAACTATGGCTACACCTTC. Residues: CASGSTGNYGYTF.